Listed here are 27 T cell receptor beta chains from one sample, sequenced in a study of T cells in localized non-small cell lung cancer. Produced via immunoSEQ multiplex PCR; TCRdb's table is partial and in-frame only. This sample yields 50,000 to 70,000 clones, of which approximately 80% are seen a single time; approximately 4.7% belongs to the top ten. The sample here was PBMCs, taken before any cancer treatment. All receptors derive from a man aged 40 to 70 with stage II lung adenocarcinoma.

This clone showed up just a few times. This chain connects TRBV6-5 to TRBJ2-5; D remains unclear. Trimming pared 2 bases from V and 6 bases from J, leaving 4 bases between. The CDR3 spans 11 residues. The V gene's germline CDR1 is MNHEY and CDR2 SVGAGI. The DNA of the CDR3 is TGTGCCAGCAGTTACGAAAAGACCCAGTACTTC. It specifies CASSYEKTQYF.

This chain uses TRBV5-3 with TRBJ1-5, with D maybe TRBD1 (5 bases). TRBV5-3 is flagged as an ORF with uncertain function. The CDR3 is 18 amino acids. V lost 2 bases, J lost 5 bases, and 23 bases lay in between. The chain's CDR3 is CARSFSRKLGGEYQPQHF. In DNA, the CDR3 is TGTGCCAGAAGCTTTTCCCGAAAGCTGGGGGGAGAATATCAGCCCCAGCATTTT.

V and J are TRBV11-3 and TRBJ2-5; a weak D match, TRBD2 (6 bases). The length of the CDR3 is 16 residues. CDR1 SGHNT and CDR2 YENEEA come from the germline V gene. V lost 3 bases and J lost 1, with 15 bases in between. This chain's CDR3 is CASSLGGGGSQETQYF. The DNA for the CDR3 is TGTGCCAGCAGCTTGGGCGGAGGAGGGTCCCAAGAGACCCAGTACTTC. The variable domain in full, completed from reference TRBV11-3 and TRBJ2-5, reads EAGVVQSPRYKIIEKKQPVAFWCNPISGHNTLYWYLQNLGQGPELLIRYENEEAVDDSQLPKDRFSAERLKGVDSTLKIQPAELGDSAVYLCASSLGGGGSQETQYFGPGTRLLVL.

The chain joins TRBV7-3 to TRBJ2-1, with 7 bases matching TRBD2. This CDR3 spans 14 amino acids. Germline V gene data show CDR1 as SGHTA and CDR2 as FQGTGA. After removal of 4 bases from V and 6 bases from J, the junction contained 6 bases not matched to a gene. The chain's CDR3 is CASSSPGLSNEQFF. The CDR3 bases are TGTGCCAGCAGCTCACCGGGACTATCCAATGAGCAGTTCTTC.

The gene calls are TRBV7-2 and TRBJ1-1, with D perhaps matching TRBD1 (6 bases). The CDR3 is made up of 14 amino acids. Trimming shortened V by 7 bases and J by 1 base, and 13 bases separated the two germline ends. Germline CDR1 is SGHTA and CDR2 is FQGNSA. CDR3 nucleotide sequence: TGTGCCAGCATCATAGGACAGACGAACACTGAAGCTTTCTTT. Translated: CASIIGQTNTEAFF.

The sample holds one count of this clone. V usage is TRBV14 and J usage is TRBJ1-5, with TRBD1 matching over 11 bases. J gave up 6 bases and V 5 bases, and 6 bases lay outside the gene matches. This CDR3 is 15 amino acids long. The germline V gene has CDR1 SGHDN and CDR2 FVKESK. The CDR3 DNA reads TGTGCCAGCAGCGTTGGACAGGGGGCGCGTCAGCCCCAGCATTTT. Its protein product is CASSVGQGARQPQHF.

This clone has only one observation. This rearrangement joins TRBV10-3 to TRBJ1-2, with D possibly TRBD1 on 5 matching bases. The CDR3 has 13 residues. Germline V lookup: CDR1 ENHRY, CDR2 SYGVKD. Trimming left V 5 bases short and J 9 bases short, with 16 bases between. The CDR3, as DNA: TGTGCCATCAGTAAGGCTGAGGACACTAGCTACACCTTC. This sequence encodes CAISKAEDTSYTF.

J is TRBJ1-2 and V is TRBV18, with D maybe TRBD1 (5 bases). The CDR3 runs 15 residues. Germline assignment: CDR1 KGHSH and CDR2 LQKENI. V dropped 6 bases and J dropped 1 base, with 15 bases sitting between them. The CDR3 spells CASSRRWGLNYGYTF. CDR3 bases: TGTGCCAGCTCCCGCCGATGGGGCCTTAACTATGGCTACACCTTC.

The J gene is TRBJ2-7, the V gene TRBV6-5; possible D gene TRBD1, 6 bases. Germline lookup yields CDR1 MNHEY and CDR2 SVGAGI. V shed 0 bases and J shed 6 bases, with 9 bases lying between them. The CDR3 has 13 residues. The CDR3 sequence: CASSYSAGAEQYF. CDR3 nucleotide sequence: TGTGCCAGCAGTTACTCGGCAGGGGCCGAGCAGTACTTC.

Details on this clone: The sample carries other DNA sequences with the same CDR3. The chain recombines TRBV18 with TRBJ1-2; D not certain. Germline V gene sequence: CDR1 KGHSH, CDR2 LQKENI. There are 13 residues in the CDR3. Trimming shortened V by 3 bases and J by 7 bases, and 12 bases separated the two germline ends. The CDR3 here is CASSPGQGGGYTF. The CDR3 DNA reads TGTGCCAGCTCACCCGGCCAAGGAGGTGGCTACACCTTC.

V is TRBV19 and J is TRBJ1-1; D may be TRBD1 (5 bases). Between the trimmed V and J ends, which lost 8 bases and 8 bases, there was a span of 18 bases. Looked up from germline, CDR1 is LNHDA and CDR2 is SQIVND (reference sequence). The CDR3 loop spans 13 amino acids. The CDR3 spells CASRQGVSGEAFF. The CDR3 nucleotides are TGTGCCAGTCGACAAGGGGTATCAGGGGAAGCTTTCTTT.

The genes are TRBV4-2 and TRBJ2-5; 14 bases align to TRBD2. Per germline, CDR1 LGHNA and CDR2 YNFKEQ. CDR3 length: 16 amino acids. Trimming took 3 bases from V and 2 from J; bases not matched to a gene: 2. CDR3 loop: CASSQGLAGEQETQYF. The CDR3 DNA sequence: TGTGCCAGCAGCCAGGGACTAGCGGGAGAACAAGAGACCCAGTACTTC.

The V and J genes are TRBV7-8 and TRBJ1-5; TRBD1 matches at 7 bases. The junction had 8 bases not matched to a gene; V was cut back by 3 bases and J by 3 bases. Germline CDR1 and CDR2: SGHVS and FQNEAQ. The CDR3 spans 16 residues. The DNA of the CDR3 is TGTGCCAGCAGCTTGGGAACCGGGACAGTCAATCAGCCCCAGCATTTT. Protein product: CASSLGTGTVNQPQHF.

The rearrangement uses TRBV12-5 and TRBJ1-3; the match to TRBD1 covers 7 bases. With 0 bases clipped from V and 0 bases from J, the junction kept 5 bases outside the gene matches. Per germline, CDR1 LGHNT and CDR2 FRNRAP. CDR3 length equals 17 residues. CDR3: CASGLVGTASSGNTIYF. The CDR3 DNA sequence: TGTGCTAGTGGTTTGGTAGGGACAGCTAGCTCTGGAAACACCATATATTTT.

A few counts support this clone. V and J are TRBV7-2 and TRBJ2-1; 7 bases match TRBD1. V was clipped by 5 bases and J by 14 bases; unmatched bases: 9. From germline, CDR1 is SGHTA and CDR2 FQGNSA. This CDR3 spans 12 amino acids. Written as DNA, the CDR3 is TGTGCCAGCAGCACAGGGGCTGGGATAAAGTTCTTC. It encodes CASSTGAGIKFF.

The rearrangement uses TRBV2 and TRBJ2-7, with TRBD1 as a possible D gene (5 bases). Germline V gene data show CDR1 as SNHLY and CDR2 as FYNNEI. V lost 7 bases and J lost 2, with 12 bases in between. This CDR3 comprises 13 residues. In nucleotides, the CDR3 is TGTGCCAGCACCCCGACAGCTACCTACGAGCAGTACTTC. Translation gives CASTPTATYEQYF.

The rearrangement uses TRBV4-1 and TRBJ1-3, with 8 bases matching TRBD1. The CDR3 is 15 amino acids. Germline CDR1 and CDR2: MGHRA and YSYEKL. V lost 4 bases and J lost 0; bases outside the gene matches: 2. In nucleotides, the CDR3 is TGCGCCAGCAGCCGGGACAGGAACTCTGGAAACACCATATATTTT. This translates into CASSRDRNSGNTIYF.

This chain connects TRBV9 to TRBJ1-2, with D unclear. The ends were cut back, 0 bases at V and 5 bases at J, with 14 bases in the middle. Germline V gene lookup returns CDR1 SGDLS and CDR2 YYNGEE. This CDR3 comprises 15 residues. The CDR3 sequence: CASSVGEGVGYGYTF. The CDR3 DNA follows: TGTGCCAGCAGCGTAGGAGAGGGAGTAGGATATGGCTACACCTTC.

For this clone: Other DNA sequences within the sample encode an identical CDR3. This chain connects TRBV5-1 to TRBJ1-5; tentatively, D is TRBD1 (5 bases). The germline V and J ends were trimmed by 4 bases and 6 bases, with 11 bases remaining between them. The germline V gene encodes CDR1 SGHRS and CDR2 YFSETQ. This CDR3 comprises 13 residues. The CDR3 DNA sequence: TGCGCCAGCAGCGAGGGGCCTGGTCAGCCCCAGCATTTT. Translation: CASSEGPGQPQHF.

V gene TRBV5-1 combines with J gene TRBJ2-2, with D hard to call. Germline V gene data show CDR1 as SGHRS and CDR2 as YFSETQ. Trimming removed 6 bases from V and 0 bases from J, with 15 bases in between. This CDR3 contains 16 residues. The CDR3 sequence: CASTFTLTSNTGELFF. The CDR3 DNA sequence: TGCGCCAGCACCTTTACGTTAACTTCGAACACCGGGGAGCTGTTTTTT.

This chain uses TRBV5-4 with TRBJ2-1; no firm D call. Between the trimmed V and J ends, which lost 0 bases and 2 bases, there was a span of 6 bases. CDR1 and CDR2 (germline): SGHNT, YYREEE (reference sequence). This CDR3 has 14 residues. The CDR3 here is CASSLGSAYNEQFF. The CDR3 bases are TGTGCCAGCAGCTTGGGATCCGCCTACAATGAGCAGTTCTTC.

The chain employs TRBV5-6 and TRBJ2-1; TRBD1 aligns across 7 bases. CDR1 and CDR2 from the germline V gene are SGHDT and YYEEEE. Trimming at V came to 3 bases and at J to 3 bases, leaving 9 bases not matched to a gene. The CDR3 length is 16 residues. The CDR3 nucleotides are TGTGCCAGCAGCTCGACACAGGGGCGACTCTACAATGAGCAGTTCTTC. Translated, it gives CASSSTQGRLYNEQFF.

The chain is built from TRBV12-5 and TRBJ1-1; possible D gene TRBD1, 5 bases. This CDR3 contains 13 residues. Germline V gene data show CDR1 as LGHNT and CDR2 as FRNRAP. V lost 4 bases to trimming and J lost 2 bases, with 8 bases between them. CDR3 sequence: CASGYGANTEAFF. The CDR3 nucleotides are TGTGCTAGTGGTTACGGGGCTAACACTGAAGCTTTCTTT. Drawing the rest from reference TRBV12-5 and TRBJ1-1, the complete variable domain is DARVTQTPRHKVTEMGQEVTMRCQPILGHNTVFWYRQTMMQGLELLAYFRNRAPLDDSGMPKDRFSAEMPDATLATLKIQPSEPRDSAVYFCASGYGANTEAFFGQGTRLTVV.

The V gene is TRBV2, the J gene TRBJ1-2; tentatively, D is TRBD1 (5 bases). From germline, CDR1 is SNHLY and CDR2 FYNNEI. The CDR3 is made up of 17 amino acids. V lost 0 bases and J 6 bases, leaving 20 bases between the germline ends. The CDR3 DNA is TGTGCCAGCAGTGAAGCGCTCCCCCACCGTTCAGGGAATGGCTACACCTTC. Its translation: CASSEALPHRSGNGYTF.

This chain uses TRBV5-1 with TRBJ1-1, with 9 bases lining up with TRBD1. From germline, CDR1 is SGHRS and CDR2 YFSETQ. Germline trimming cut 3 bases from V and 7 bases from J; bases unmatched to any gene: 7. This CDR3 is built from 14 residues. CDR3: CASSWGTGQNEAFF. The CDR3 nucleotides are TGCGCCAGCAGCTGGGGGACAGGGCAAAATGAAGCTTTCTTT.

The rearrangement uses TRBV7-2 and TRBJ1-2; 9 bases map to TRBD1. The CDR3 length is 16 residues. V lost 5 bases and J lost 1; bases outside the gene matches: 8. Germline-derived CDR1 and CDR2 are SGHTA and FQGNSA. The CDR3, as DNA: TGTGCCAGCAGCCCCGGACAGGGGAGGTATAACTATGGCTACACCTTC. Translating gives CASSPGQGRYNYGYTF. Based on the CDR3 plus reference TRBV7-2 and TRBJ1-2, the full variable domain is GAGVSQSPSNKVTEKGKDVELRCDPISGHTALYWYRQSLGQGLEFLIYFQGNSAPDKSGLPSDRFSAERTGGSVSTLTIQRTQQEDSAVYLCASSPGQGRYNYGYTFGSGTRLTVV.

The chain uses TRBV11-1 and TRBJ2-7; weak D call: TRBD1 (6 bases). From germline, CDR1 is SGHAT and CDR2 FQDESV (reference sequence). This CDR3 is built from 14 residues. With 4 bases removed from V and 0 bases from J, the gap between germline ends came to 10 bases. The CDR3 region is CASSSRQASYEQYF. CDR3 DNA sequence: TGTGCCAGCAGCTCTCGACAGGCCTCCTACGAGCAGTACTTC.